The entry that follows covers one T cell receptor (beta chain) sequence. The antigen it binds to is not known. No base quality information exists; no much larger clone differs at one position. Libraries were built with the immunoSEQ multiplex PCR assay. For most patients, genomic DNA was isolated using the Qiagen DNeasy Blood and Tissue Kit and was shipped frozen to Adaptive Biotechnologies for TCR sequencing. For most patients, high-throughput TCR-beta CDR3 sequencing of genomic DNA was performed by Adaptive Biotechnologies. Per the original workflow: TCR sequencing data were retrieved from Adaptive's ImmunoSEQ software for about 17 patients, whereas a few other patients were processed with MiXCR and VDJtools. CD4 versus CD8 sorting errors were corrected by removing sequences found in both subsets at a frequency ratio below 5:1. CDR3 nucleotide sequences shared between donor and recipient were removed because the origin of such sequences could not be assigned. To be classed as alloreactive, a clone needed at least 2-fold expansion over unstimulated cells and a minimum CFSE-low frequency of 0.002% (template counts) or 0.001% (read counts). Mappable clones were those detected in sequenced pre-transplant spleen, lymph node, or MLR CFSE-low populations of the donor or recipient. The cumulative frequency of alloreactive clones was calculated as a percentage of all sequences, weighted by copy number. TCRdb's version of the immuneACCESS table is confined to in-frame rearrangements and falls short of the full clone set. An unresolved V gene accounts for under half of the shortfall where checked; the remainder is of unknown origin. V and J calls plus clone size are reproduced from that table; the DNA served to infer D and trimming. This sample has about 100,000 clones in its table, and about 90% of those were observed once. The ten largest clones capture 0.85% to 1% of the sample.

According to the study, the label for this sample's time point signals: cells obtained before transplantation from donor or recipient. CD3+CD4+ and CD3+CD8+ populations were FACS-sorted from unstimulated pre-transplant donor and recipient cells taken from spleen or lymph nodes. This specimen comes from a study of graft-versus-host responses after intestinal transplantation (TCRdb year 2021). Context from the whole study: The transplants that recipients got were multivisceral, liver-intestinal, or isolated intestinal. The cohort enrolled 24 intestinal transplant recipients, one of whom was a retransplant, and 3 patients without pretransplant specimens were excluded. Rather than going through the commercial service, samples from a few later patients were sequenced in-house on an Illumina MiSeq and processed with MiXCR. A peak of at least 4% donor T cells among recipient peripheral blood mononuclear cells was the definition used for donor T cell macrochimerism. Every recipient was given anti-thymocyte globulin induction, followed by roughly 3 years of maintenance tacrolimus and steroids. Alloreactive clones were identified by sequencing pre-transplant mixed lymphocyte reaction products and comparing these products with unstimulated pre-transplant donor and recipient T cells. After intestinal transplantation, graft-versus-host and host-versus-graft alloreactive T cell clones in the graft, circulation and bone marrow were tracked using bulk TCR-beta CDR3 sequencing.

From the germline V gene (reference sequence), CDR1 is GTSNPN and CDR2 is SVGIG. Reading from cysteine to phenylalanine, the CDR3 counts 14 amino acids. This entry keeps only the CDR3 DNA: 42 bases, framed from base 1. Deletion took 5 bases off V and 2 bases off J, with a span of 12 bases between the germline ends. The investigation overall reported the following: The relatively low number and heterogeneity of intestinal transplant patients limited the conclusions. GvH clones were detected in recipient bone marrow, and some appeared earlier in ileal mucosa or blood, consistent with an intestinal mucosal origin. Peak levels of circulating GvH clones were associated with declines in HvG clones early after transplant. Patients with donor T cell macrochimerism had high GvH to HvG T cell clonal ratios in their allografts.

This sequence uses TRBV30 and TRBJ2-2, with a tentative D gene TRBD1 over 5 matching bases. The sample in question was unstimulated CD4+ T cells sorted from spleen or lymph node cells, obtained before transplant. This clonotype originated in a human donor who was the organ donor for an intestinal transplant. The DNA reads TGTGCCTGGTCGACAGACCTTAACACCGGGGAGCTGTTTTTT. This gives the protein CAWSTDLNTGELFF.